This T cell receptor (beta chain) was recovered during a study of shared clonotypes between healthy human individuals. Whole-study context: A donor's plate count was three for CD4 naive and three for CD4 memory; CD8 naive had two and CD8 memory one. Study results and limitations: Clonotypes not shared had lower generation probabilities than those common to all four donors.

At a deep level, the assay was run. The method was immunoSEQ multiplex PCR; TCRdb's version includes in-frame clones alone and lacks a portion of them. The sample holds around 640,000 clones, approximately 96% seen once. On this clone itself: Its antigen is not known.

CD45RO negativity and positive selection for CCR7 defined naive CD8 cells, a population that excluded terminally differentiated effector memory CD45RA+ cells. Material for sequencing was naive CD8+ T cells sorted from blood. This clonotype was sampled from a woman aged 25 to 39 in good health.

CDR3 residues: CASSFGAFKGNTEAFF. The CDR3 DNA reads as TGTGCCAGCAGTTTTGGTGCTTTCAAGGGGAACACTGAAGCTTTCTTT. The chain has TRBV28 and TRBJ1-1; the D is unclear. Trimming stripped 3 bases from V and 1 base from J, with 15 bases between. The germline V gene encodes CDR1 MDHEN and CDR2 SYDVKM. The CDR3 has 16 residues. Based on the CDR3 plus reference TRBV28 and TRBJ1-1, the full variable domain is DVKVTQSSRYLVKRTGEKVFLECVQDMDHENMFWYRQDPGLGLRLIYFSYDVKMKEKGDIPEGYSVSREKKERFSLILESASTNQTSMYLCASSFGAFKGNTEAFFGQGTRLTVV.